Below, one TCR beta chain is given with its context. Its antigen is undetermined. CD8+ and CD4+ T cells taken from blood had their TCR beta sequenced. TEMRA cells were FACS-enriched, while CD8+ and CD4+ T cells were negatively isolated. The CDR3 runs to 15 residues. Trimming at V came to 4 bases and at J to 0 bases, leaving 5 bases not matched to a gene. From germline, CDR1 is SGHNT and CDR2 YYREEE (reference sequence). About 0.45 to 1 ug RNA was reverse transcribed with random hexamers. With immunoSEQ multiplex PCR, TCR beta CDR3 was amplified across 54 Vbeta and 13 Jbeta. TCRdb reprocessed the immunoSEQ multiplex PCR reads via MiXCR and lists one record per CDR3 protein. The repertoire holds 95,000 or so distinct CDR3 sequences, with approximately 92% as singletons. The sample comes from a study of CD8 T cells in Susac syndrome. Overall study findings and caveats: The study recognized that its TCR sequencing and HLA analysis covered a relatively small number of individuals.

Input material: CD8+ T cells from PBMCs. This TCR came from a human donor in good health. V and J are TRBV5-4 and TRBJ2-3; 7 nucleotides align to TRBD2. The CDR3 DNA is TGTGCCAGCAGCCCTGCGGGACTAAGCACAGATACGCAGTATTTT. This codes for CASSPAGLSTDTQYF.